This T cell receptor (beta chain) is drawn from a study of identical twins. Study observations and caveats: Conclusions were based on cross-sectional statistical analysis, without following the same donors.

Note on this clonotype: Its target is not known.

Per the germline V gene, CDR1 is SGHRS and CDR2 is YFSETQ. The CDR3 is made up of 14 amino acids. V was clipped by 4 bases and J by 0 bases; unmatched bases: 2. TCRdb itself ran the 5' RACE reads through MiXCR, one entry per CDR3 protein. The repertoire has fewer than 550,000 distinct CDR3 sequences, 13% to 15% of them found once; the top ten carry approximately 0.98%. No donor was unhealthy or non-Caucasian. These data also formed part of another study, on yellow fever vaccine responses in identical twins.

The TCR was taken from a woman aged 18-29 years in good health. J is TRBJ2-3 and V is TRBV5-1, with 7 bases identical to TRBD1. Sequencing was done on a sample of CD4+ T cells sorted from blood. The CDR3 sequence is CASSTGQSTDTQYF. CDR3 coding DNA: TGCGCCAGCAGCACGGGACAGAGCACAGATACGCAGTATTTT.